Here is one T cell receptor beta chain with its context. Trimming took 2 bases from V and 7 from J, leaving 12 bases between them. Germline loops: CDR1 MNHEY, CDR2 SVGAGI. This CDR3 region has 14 residues. This table comes from immunoSEQ multiplex PCR, and its TCRdb copy is limited to in-frame clones, with some not included. The top ten hold around a fifth of the sample, which has thousands of clones, about 39% seen once. This entry belongs to a study of T cell clonotyping in hematopoietic cell transplantation. The TCR comes from a female patient aged 60 to 70 who had an allogeneic stem cell transplant, so the T cells may come from the graft donor. Some clones in this sample may be carry-over from other donors' samples. The rearrangement joins TRBV6-5 to TRBJ1-3; tentatively, D is TRBD1 (5 bases). Material: peripheral blood mononuclear cells, obtained 30 days after allogeneic stem cell transplant. In DNA form, the CDR3 reads TGTGCCAGCAGTTACGGGGGACTGGGGAACACCATATATTTT. This encodes CASSYGGLGNTIYF.